This TCR beta chain emerged from a study of T cell responses to AZD1222 COVID-19 vaccine. Regarding the study as a whole: Unmutated variant regions reportedly attract nearly half of all spike-specific TCRs. Distributed over spike, vaccine-associated CD4 TCRs predominated at 160-218 and 743-854.

Data came from immunoSEQ multiplex PCR; TCRdb stores just in-frame clones and leaves some out. The sample holds roughly 120,000 clones, 80% to 95% seen once. CDR1 and CDR2 (germline): MNHEY, SMNVEV (reference sequence). There are 14 residues in the CDR3. The V segment lost 6 bases and the J segment 6 bases; nucleotides outside the gene matches: 7. To note about this clone: Antigen: not known.

The clonotype comes from an adult who received the MenACWY meningococcal vaccine as a control. V is TRBV27 and J is TRBJ2-2; 7 bases agree with TRBD1. Specimen: peripheral blood, collected 28 days after the second dose of the MenACWY control vaccine. In nucleotides, the CDR3 is TGTGCCAGCAGGACGCAGGGGGACGCCGGGGAGCTGTTTTTT. This gives the protein CASRTQGDAGELFF.